This passage covers 18 T cell receptor beta chains from one sample sequenced in a study of graft-versus-host responses after intestinal transplantation. Assay used: immunoSEQ multiplex PCR; TCRdb lists only in-frame clones, some missing. This sample has about 7,600 clones; roughly 80% occur once, and the top ten carry roughly a tenth. Intraepithelial plus lamina propria lymphocytes were released by processing graft tissue. This sample comprised ileum tissue, obtained around 120 days after transplant. The source of these receptors is a human patient who received an intestinal transplant, so some T cells may come from the graft donor.

This sequence joins TRBV29-1 and TRBJ1-1, with 8 bases identical to TRBD1. Germline-derived CDR1 and CDR2 are SQVTM and ANQGSEA. This CDR3 spans 14 amino acids. The ends lost 6 bases at V and 0 bases at J; junction bases unmatched: 6. CDR3 sequence (DNA): TGCAGCGTAATGGGACAGGCCATGAACACTGAAGCTTTCTTT. Protein: CSVMGQAMNTEAFF. Variable domain in full (rest from reference TRBV29-1 and TRBJ1-1): SAVISQKPSRDICQRGTSLTIQCQVDSQVTMMFWYRQQPGQSLTLIATANQGSEATYESGFVIDKFPISRPNLTFSTLTVSNMSPEDSSIYLCSVMGQAMNTEAFFGQGTRLTVV.

The chain links TRBV6-5 to TRBJ1-2, with D possibly being TRBD1 (6 bases). The CDR3 runs 16 residues. Trimming took 0 bases from V and 3 from J, leaving 14 bases between them. The germline CDR1 and CDR2 sequences are MNHEY and SVGAGI. For the CDR3, the DNA is TGTGCCAGCAGTTACTCTAGGCAGGGGCGCGACTATGGCTACACCTTC. Protein: CASSYSRQGRDYGYTF.

Points on this clone: Sequence at one end of the junction differs from germline and may be a read error. The V call is TRBV11-2, the J call TRBJ2-2, with a tentative D call TRBD2 (6 bases). The CDR3 runs to 14 residues. Germline lookup yields CDR1 SGHAT and CDR2 FQNNGV. Written as DNA, the CDR3 is TGTGCCAGCAGCCGGGACTTGAACACCTGGGAGCTGTTTTTT. Amino acids: CASSRDLNTWELFF.

The CDR3 reads CASSLDKQKSYEQYF. CDR3 DNA sequence: TGCGCCAGCAGCTTGGACAAACAGAAATCCTACGAGCAGTACTTC. This chain connects TRBV5-1 to TRBJ2-7, with unresolved D. CDR1 is SGHRS, CDR2 YFSETQ, per germline. This CDR3 region has 15 residues. V lost 0 bases to trimming and J lost 1 base, with 11 bases between them.

The chain links TRBV4-2 to TRBJ1-4; D call uncertain. Looked up from germline, CDR1 is LGHNA and CDR2 is YNFKEQ. Trimming stripped 1 base from V and 4 bases from J, with 13 bases between. The CDR3 loop spans 16 amino acids. CDR3 region: CASSQGRRDYNEKLFF. The CDR3, as DNA: TGTGCCAGCAGCCAAGGGCGAAGGGATTATAATGAAAAACTGTTTTTT.

This rearrangement joins TRBV6-5 to TRBJ1-1; D remains unclear. V lost 2 bases to trimming and J lost 4 bases, with 8 bases between them. CDR1 MNHEY and CDR2 SVGAGI come from the germline V gene. The CDR3 contains 13 residues. CDR3 in DNA: TGTGCCAGCAGTTACATGAGGGTCACTGAAGCTTTCTTT. Amino acids: CASSYMRVTEAFF.

The chain combines TRBV28 with TRBJ2-7; unclear D gene. Looked up from germline, CDR1 is MDHEN and CDR2 is SYDVKM. Trimming shortened V by 2 bases and J by 6 bases, and 8 bases separated the two germline ends. The CDR3 has 12 residues. The CDR3 nucleotides are TGTGCCAGCAGTTTAGACCCTTCCGAGCAGTACTTC. This gives the protein CASSLDPSEQYF.

The CDR3 sequence is CASSLQGANSPLHF. CDR3 nucleotide sequence: TGTGCCAGCAGCCTCCAGGGGGCTAATTCACCCCTCCACTTT. The V gene is TRBV7-3, the J gene TRBJ1-6, with 8 bases that match TRBD1. Germline V gene lookup returns CDR1 SGHTA and CDR2 FQGTGA. The junction had 3 bases not matched to a gene; V was cut back by 5 bases and J by 6 bases. This CDR3 has 14 amino acids.

J is TRBJ2-7 and V is TRBV6-5, with TRBD1 matching over 9 bases. This CDR3 region has 14 residues. Trimming removed 5 bases from V and 4 bases from J; junction bases left unmatched: 6. The germline CDR1 and CDR2 sequences are MNHEY and SVGAGI. CDR3 sequence: CASSITQGAYEQYF. CDR3 sequence (DNA): TGTGCCAGCAGTATCACACAGGGGGCGTACGAGCAGTACTTC.

The rearrangement uses TRBV6-1 and TRBJ2-7; D not certain. This CDR3 is 18 amino acids long. The V gene lost 1 base and the J gene lost 6 bases, with 25 bases spanning the gap. Germline-derived CDR1 and CDR2 are MNHNS and SASEGT. The CDR3 is CASSEGVGRAVLESEQYF. CDR3 nucleotide sequence: TGTGCCAGCAGTGAAGGAGTTGGTCGGGCGGTTCTTGAGTCCGAGCAGTACTTC.

The chain combines TRBV5-1 with TRBJ1-3; no clear D gene. The CDR3 consists of 14 residues. V was shortened by 0 bases and J by 0 bases, with 4 bases between the two germline ends. CDR1 and CDR2 from the germline V gene are SGHRS and YFSETQ. CDR3 sequence reads: CASSLAVSGNTIYF. Here the CDR3 DNA reads TGCGCCAGCAGCTTGGCTGTCTCTGGAAACACCATATATTTT.

Worth noting for this clone: The sample has other DNA sequences that encode this CDR3 too. The chain joins TRBV6-4 to TRBJ2-1; D is undetermined. The germline gives CDR1 MRHNA, CDR2 SNTAGT. V shed 5 bases and J shed 8 bases, with 13 bases lying between them. The CDR3 length is 13 residues. As DNA, the CDR3 is TGTGCCAGCAGTTGGATCCGCGTCCATGAGCAGTTCTTC. This encodes CASSWIRVHEQFF.

CDR3 bases: TGTGCCAGCAGCGAGCCTACCGGGTATGAAAAACTGTTTTTT. It is translated as CASSEPTGYEKLFF. The rearrangement uses TRBV6-1 and TRBJ1-4, with unresolved D. This CDR3 spans 14 amino acids. Between the trimmed V and J ends, which lost 6 bases and 6 bases, there was a span of 14 bases. CDR1 is MNHNS and CDR2 is SASEGT in the germline V gene.

This clone was recorded a few times. This chain connects TRBV9 to TRBJ2-1; 7 nucleotides agree with TRBD1. This CDR3 region has 13 residues. The germline V gene encodes CDR1 SGDLS and CDR2 YYNGEE. J gave up 5 bases and V 7 bases, and 6 bases lay outside the gene matches. DNA for the CDR3: TGTGCCAGCGGGGACAGCCCTAACAATGAGCAGTTCTTC. This codes for CASGDSPNNEQFF.

CDR3 residues: CASSLDATSGRTDTQYF. CDR3 DNA sequence: TGCGCCAGCAGCTTGGACGCGACTAGCGGCCGCACAGATACGCAGTATTTT. The chain combines TRBV5-1 with TRBJ2-3, with 9 bases that match TRBD2. The germline V gene encodes CDR1 SGHRS and CDR2 YFSETQ. With V trimmed by 0 bases and J by 1 base, 6 bases remained unmatched. The CDR3 loop spans 17 amino acids.

The chain employs TRBV7-3 and TRBJ2-7; TRBD2 matches at 8 bases. In germline, CDR1 is SGHTA, CDR2 FQGTGA. J gave up 3 bases and V 0 bases, and 16 bases lay outside the gene matches. CDR3 length: 19 residues. DNA for the CDR3: TGTGCCAGCAGCTTAACACTCGCGGGGGGCCCTAGGGACTACTACGAGCAGTACTTC. This sequence encodes CASSLTLAGGPRDYYEQYF.

This chain connects TRBV29-1 to TRBJ2-1, with TRBD2 matching over 7 bases. CDR3 length: 16 residues. From germline, CDR1 is SQVTM and CDR2 ANQGSEA. J was trimmed by 6 bases and V by 3 bases; bases with no gene match: 14. The CDR3 DNA follows: TGCAGCGTTGACGGCGGGGGTTCCTCTTTAGGCAATGAGCAGTTCTTC. This codes for CSVDGGGSSLGNEQFF.

The CDR3 loop is CANNGGNTIYF. DNA of the CDR3: TGTGCCAATAATGGGGGTAACACCATATATTTT. The rearrangement uses TRBV2 and TRBJ1-3; D possibly corresponds to TRBD1 (5 bases). The CDR3 runs to 11 residues. The ends were cut back, 10 bases at V and 7 bases at J, with 11 bases in the middle. Germline CDR1 reads SNHLY; CDR2 reads FYNNEI. Variable domain in full (rest from reference TRBV2 and TRBJ1-3): EPEVTQTPSHQVTQMGQEVILRCVPISNHLYFYWYRQILGQKVEFLVSFYNNEISEKSEIFDDQFSVERPDGSNFTLKIRSTKLEDSAMYFCANNGGNTIYFGEGSWLTVV.